This is a list of T cell receptor beta chains from one sample in a study of cytomegalovirus exposure and HLA in healthy donors. Method: immunoSEQ multiplex PCR; TCRdb's copy keeps in-frame clones and lacks some. The sample carries about 86,000 clones, about four fifths recorded once. Sample: PBMCs. The receptor set was obtained from a woman in her thirties or forties in good health and CMV-seropositive. Each CDR3 is given with its conserved first and last residue. D genes are given only for firm matches. The size of a clone is reported for some rows only, either as once, few or many, or as a class for expanded clones.

D: TRBD1; V: TRBV5-8; size: .; J: TRBJ2-7; DNA: TGTGCCAGCAGCTTGGGACAGGGGCACTACGAGCAGTACTTC; CDR3: CASSLGQGHYEQYF
D: .; V: TRBV30; size: .; J: TRBJ1-1; DNA: TGTGCCTGGAGTGGAGGTTTCGGGGAAGCTTTCTTT; CDR3: CAWSGGFGEAFF
D: TRBD1; V: TRBV7-9; size: .; J: TRBJ2-2; DNA: TGTGCCAGCAGCCCCGGGGACAGGGCTTGGACCGGGGAGCTGTTTTTT; CDR3: CASSPGDRAWTGELFF
D: .; V: TRBV15; size: .; J: TRBJ1-4; DNA: TGTGCCACCAGCACAAGGGGCGAAGGTGAAAAACTGTTTTTT; CDR3: CATSTRGEGEKLFF
D: .; V: TRBV7-6; size: few; J: TRBJ1-3; DNA: TGTGCCAGCAGCTCCACCCTTCCTACCTCTGGAAACACCATATATTTT; CDR3: CASSSTLPTSGNTIYF
D: .; V: TRBV10-3; size: once; J: TRBJ2-2; DNA: TGTGCCATCAGTGAGTCCTCCCGGACCGGGGAGCTGTTTTTT; CDR3: CAISESSRTGELFF
D: .; V: TRBV29-1; size: few; J: TRBJ1-2; DNA: TGCAGCGTTGCGGAGGGGGACTACGGCTACACCTTC; CDR3: CSVAEGDYGYTF
D: .; V: TRBV29-1; size: .; J: TRBJ2-5; DNA: TGCAGCGTCGTTGGAGAGTTGGCGGAGCAAGAGACCCAGTACTTC; CDR3: CSVVGELAEQETQYF
D: TRBD2; V: TRBV5-1; size: .; J: TRBJ2-1; DNA: TGCGCCAGCAGCTTGGTGACTAGCGGGAGTGTTGAGCAGTTCTTC; CDR3: CASSLVTSGSVEQFF
D: TRBD1; V: TRBV19; size: .; J: TRBJ2-1; DNA: TGTGCCAGTAGTACTGGGACAGGTCCCTACAATGAGCAGTTCTTC; CDR3: CASSTGTGPYNEQFF
D: TRBD1; V: TRBV7-2; size: .; J: TRBJ1-2; DNA: TGTGCCAGCAGCCTGGGGACAGGGACCCTTAGTCCCTATGGCTACACCTTC; CDR3: CASSLGTGTLSPYGYTF
D: .; V: TRBV28; size: .; J: TRBJ1-4; DNA: TGTGCCAGCAGCTTCGACGGAGGGCCTAATGAAAAACTGTTTTTT; CDR3: CASSFDGGPNEKLFF
D: .; V: TRBV28; size: .; J: TRBJ1-1; DNA: TGTGCCAGCAGTTCCCGGTTAAGTGGAGCTTTCTTT; CDR3: CASSSRLSGAFF
D: .; V: TRBV25-1; size: .; J: TRBJ1-1; DNA: TGTGCCAGCAGTGAATACAGGGAATGGAGCACTGAAGCTTTCTTT; CDR3: CASSEYREWSTEAFF
D: .; V: TRBV28; size: .; J: TRBJ2-7; DNA: TGTGCCAGCAGTTTCTGGTCAGGGATAACCTACGAGCAGTACTTC; CDR3: CASSFWSGITYEQYF
D: .; V: TRBV4-3; size: once; J: TRBJ2-1; DNA: TGCGCCAGCAGCCACACTTGGGGTCAGGGTGAGCAGTTCTTC; CDR3: CASSHTWGQGEQFF
D: .; V: TRBV28; size: .; J: TRBJ1-3; DNA: TGTGCCAGCAATCAGGGATCGTCTGGAAACACCATATATTTT; CDR3: CASNQGSSGNTIYF
D: .; V: TRBV7-9; size: .; J: TRBJ2-5; DNA: TGTGCCAGCAGCTCTCAAGAGACCCAGTACTTC; CDR3: CASSSQETQYF
D: .; V: TRBV7-8; size: .; J: TRBJ1-1; DNA: TGTGCCAGCAGCTTCACAGGGTTCGGGACTGAAGCTTTCTTT; CDR3: CASSFTGFGTEAFF
D: .; V: TRBV9; size: .; J: TRBJ2-1; DNA: TGTGCCAGCAGCAAGGCCCAGCACGGGAATGAGCAGTTCTTC; CDR3: CASSKAQHGNEQFF
D: .; V: TRBV4-1; size: .; J: TRBJ1-1; DNA: TGCGCCAGCAGCCAATTAGGAGACACTGAAGCTTTCTTT; CDR3: CASSQLGDTEAFF
D: .; V: TRBV7-9; size: .; J: TRBJ2-3; DNA: TGTGCCAGCAGCCCAGGGGGGACGGCCACAGATACGCAGTATTTT; CDR3: CASSPGGTATDTQYF
D: .; V: TRBV7-2; size: .; J: TRBJ1-2; DNA: TGTGCCAGCAGCTTTCAGGGTGGCTACACCTTC; CDR3: CASSFQGGYTF
D: .; V: TRBV7-9; size: .; J: TRBJ2-5; DNA: TGTGCCAGCAGCTTATCTGGCCGTCTAGAGACCCAGTACTTC; CDR3: CASSLSGRLETQYF
D: .; V: TRBV27; size: .; J: TRBJ2-6; DNA: TGTGCCAGCAGTAGCCGCAGGGGCGCTGGGGCCAACGTCCTGACTTTC; CDR3: CASSSRRGAGANVLTF
D: .; V: TRBV7-8; size: .; J: TRBJ2-1; DNA: TGTGCCAGCAGCTTACGTGGTAACCCAGTCGAGCAGTTCTTC; CDR3: CASSLRGNPVEQFF
D: TRBD1; V: TRBV27; size: .; J: TRBJ2-5; DNA: TGTGCCAGCAGTTTTCGAAGGGGGCGAGAGACCCAGTACTTC; CDR3: CASSFRRGRETQYF
D: .; V: TRBV4-2; size: .; J: TRBJ1-5; DNA: TGTGCCAGCAGCCGCAAGTGGGACACCGCTACCAGAGGCAATCAGCCCCAGCATTTT; CDR3: CASSRKWDTATRGNQPQHF
D: TRBD2; V: TRBV6-4; size: .; J: TRBJ2-3; DNA: TGTGCCAGCAGTGAGGCGGGAGCTAGCCCAGATACGCAGTATTTT; CDR3: CASSEAGASPDTQYF
D: .; V: TRBV5-1; size: .; J: TRBJ1-2; DNA: TGCGCCAGCAGCTCGACAGGATACACTAACTATGGCTACACCTTC; CDR3: CASSSTGYTNYGYTF
D: .; V: TRBV7-9; size: .; J: TRBJ1-2; DNA: TGTGCCAGCAGCGCCGGGACTGACCTCGGCTACACCTTC; CDR3: CASSAGTDLGYTF
D: .; V: TRBV10-3; size: once; J: TRBJ2-7; DNA: TGTGCCGTTGCAGGGGGGTCGAGGGGTCGCGAGCAGTACTTC; CDR3: CAVAGGSRGREQYF
D: .; V: TRBV5-4; size: .; J: TRBJ2-1; DNA: TGTGCCAGCAGCTCTCAGGGGATCTTTTTCAATGAGCAGTTCTTC; CDR3: CASSSQGIFFNEQFF
D: .; V: TRBV30; size: .; J: TRBJ1-5; DNA: TGTGCCTGGAGCCGGGGGTCAGCTAGCAATCAGCCCCAGCATTTT; CDR3: CAWSRGSASNQPQHF
D: .; V: TRBV27; size: .; J: TRBJ1-2; DNA: TGTGCCAGCCGACTGGGTGGAAACTATGGCTACACCTTC; CDR3: CASRLGGNYGYTF
D: .; V: TRBV2; size: .; J: TRBJ2-3; DNA: TGTGCCAGCTTTGGACTACAGAACACAGATACGCAGTATTTT; CDR3: CASFGLQNTDTQYF
D: .; V: TRBV28; size: .; J: TRBJ2-3; DNA: TGTGCCAGCACCCTTTCGCAGGGGCAGTGGCAGTATTTT; CDR3: CASTLSQGQWQYF
D: .; V: TRBV28; size: once; J: TRBJ1-3; DNA: TGTGCCGGAGGGACGCCCTCTGGAAACACCATATATTTT; CDR3: CAGGTPSGNTIYF
D: .; V: TRBV5-1; size: .; J: TRBJ1-1; DNA: TGCGCCAGCAGCTTACAGACCACCCTGAACACTGAAGCTTTCTTT; CDR3: CASSLQTTLNTEAFF
D: TRBD1; V: TRBV6-1; size: .; J: TRBJ2-1; DNA: TGTGCCAGCACCCGAGGTGGGACAGAGAAAAATGAGCAGTTCTTC; CDR3: CASTRGGTEKNEQFF
D: TRBD1; V: TRBV5-1; size: .; J: TRBJ2-3; DNA: TGCGCCAGCAGCTTGGAAACGGGAAGACAGGGGGAAGATACGCAGTATTTT; CDR3: CASSLETGRQGEDTQYF
D: TRBD1; V: TRBV9; size: .; J: TRBJ1-2; DNA: TGTGCCAGCAGCCCGCCAACAGGGGTAGGAAACTATGGCTACACCTTC; CDR3: CASSPPTGVGNYGYTF
D: .; V: TRBV28; size: few; J: TRBJ1-2; DNA: TGTGCCAGCAGTTCCGGCTATGGCTACACCTTC; CDR3: CASSSGYGYTF
D: .; V: TRBV6-5; size: .; J: TRBJ1-4; DNA: TGTGCCAGCAGTTACTCGAGGACACATGAAAAACTGTTTTTT; CDR3: CASSYSRTHEKLFF
D: TRBD2; V: TRBV29-1; size: once; J: TRBJ2-4; DNA: TGCAGTGTGCGGGGTGGGGGAGGGTTGGCCAAAAACATTCAGTACTTC; CDR3: CSVRGGGGLAKNIQYF
D: TRBD1; V: TRBV6-1; size: .; J: TRBJ2-7; DNA: TGTGCCGGGGGACAGGACCATTTCGAGCAGTACTTC; CDR3: CAGGQDHFEQYF
D: TRBD1; V: TRBV4-3; size: .; J: TRBJ1-3; DNA: TGCGCCAGCAGCCAGACCGGGACAGGGGTCTCCGGAAACACCATATATTTT; CDR3: CASSQTGTGVSGNTIYF